This record covers a single T cell receptor (beta chain). The antigen is unknown. A read error may account for a junction end that differs from germline. These data originate in a study of cytomegalovirus exposure and HLA in healthy donors. The overall study: The roughly 120 validation repertoires, a later analysis reported, used the same platform as the approximately 630 first-cohort repertoires. Findings and caveats of the study: TCR clusters originating in the first cohort tended to co-occur in the roughly 120 validation repertoires, according to a later analysis. Through in vitro validation, three CMV-associated chains were shown to be specific for CMV antigens. Overall, approximately 150 TCR beta chains were annotated as cytomegalovirus-associated.

Clones were sequenced by immunoSEQ multiplex PCR, and TCRdb holds only the in-frame ones, with some missing. The sample comprises 68,000 or so clones, approximately 91% of which are singletons, and about 3% rests with the top ten. The CDR3 extends over 16 amino acids. CDR1 and CDR2 from the germline V gene are SGHTA and FQGTGA. The sequence came from a man between 18 and 35 years old in good health and CMV-seronegative. Sequencing used PBMCs. The J gene is TRBJ2-2, the V gene TRBV7-3; 11 bases are shared with TRBD2. The CDR3 bases are TGTGCCAGCAGCCCAATAGCGGGGGGGAACACCGGGGAGCTATTTTTT. This translates into CASSPIAGGNTGELFF. The complete variable domain, with remaining parts taken from reference TRBV7-3 and TRBJ2-2, reads GAGVSQTPSNKVTEKGKYVELRCDPISGHTALYWYRQSLGQGPEFLIYFQGTGAADDSGLPNDRFFAVRPEGSVSTLKIQRTERGDSAVYLCASSPIAGGNTGELFFGEGSRLTVL.